This T cell receptor (beta chain) stems from a study of T cell repertoires in cytomegalovirus infection. Turning to this clonotype: Its target is not known.

The V gene end was trimmed by 3 bases and the J gene end by 3 bases; junction bases not matched to a gene: 0. Germline CDR1 and CDR2: LNHDA and SQIVND (reference sequence). There are 13 residues in the CDR3. Study-wide results and caveats: HLA-C-restricted CMV clonotypes gave the most frequent clonotype in two of eight donors.

TCRdb ran MiXCR on the reads and lists one entry per CDR3 protein. Here the sample spans approximately 730,000 distinct CDR3 sequences, around 35% being singletons. Sample: cultured PBMCs, taken from culture after CMV antigen stimulation. The TCR sequence derives from a human donor in good health (CMV status not recorded). Some clones in this sample may be carry-over from other donors' samples. The chain links TRBV19 to TRBJ2-3; TRBD2 agrees at 7 bases. DNA for the CDR3: TGTGCCAGTAGTATCGGGAGGACAGATACGCAGTATTTT. Encoded protein: CASSIGRTDTQYF.